One sample yielded the 7 T cell receptor beta chains listed below, sequenced in a study of glioma-infiltrating T cells after dendritic cell vaccination. This table comes from immunoSEQ multiplex PCR, and its TCRdb copy is limited to in-frame clones, with some not included. This sample has under 100,000 clones, with around 80% found just once. The sample in question was blood, obtained before dendritic cell vaccination. The source of these receptors is a human donor with glioblastoma.

The CDR3 DNA is TGTGCCATCCGGCGGGGGGTCGAGGATACGCAGTATTTT. Translation gives CAIRRGVEDTQYF. The rearrangement links TRBV10-3 to TRBJ2-3; TRBD2 matches 8 bases. CDR3 length equals 13 residues. The germline V gene encodes CDR1 ENHRY and CDR2 SYGVKD. With 8 bases clipped from V and 6 bases from J, the junction kept 7 bases outside the gene matches.

The CDR3 is CASSLFGRQVGTNEQFF. CDR3 sequence (DNA): TGTGCCAGCAGCTTGTTCGGAAGACAGGTTGGGACCAATGAGCAGTTCTTC. The chain uses TRBV7-3 and TRBJ2-1; possible D gene TRBD1, 6 bases. The CDR3 covers 17 residues. Trimming pared 3 bases from V and 6 bases from J, leaving 21 bases between. Germline V gene data show CDR1 as SGHTA and CDR2 as FQGTGA. The whole variable domain, filled in from reference TRBV7-3 and TRBJ2-1, reads GAGVSQTPSNKVTEKGKYVELRCDPISGHTALYWYRQSLGQGPEFLIYFQGTGAADDSGLPNDRFFAVRPEGSVSTLKIQRTERGDSAVYLCASSLFGRQVGTNEQFFGPGTRLTVL.

The chain joins TRBV30 to TRBJ2-3; 10 bases fit TRBD2. The CDR3 is made up of 14 amino acids. V was pared by 6 bases and J by 1 base, with 4 bases of the junction left unmatched. Germline V gene sequence: CDR1 GTSNPN, CDR2 SVGIG (reference sequence). For the CDR3, the DNA is TGTGCCTGTTATAGCGGGGGGCGCACAGATACGCAGTATTTT. It specifies CACYSGGRTDTQYF.

The chain couples TRBV29-1 to TRBJ1-5; 8 nucleotides agree with TRBD1. V was clipped by 8 bases and J by 6 bases; unmatched bases: 9. The CDR3 runs to 13 residues. CDR1 and CDR2 (germline): SQVTM, ANQGSEA. In DNA, the CDR3 is TGCAGCTCGTTGGACAGGGAGGGTCAGCCCCAGCATTTT. It translates to CSSLDREGQPQHF.

This chain connects TRBV2 to TRBJ1-5; tentatively, D is TRBD1 (5 bases). Germline V lookup: CDR1 SNHLY, CDR2 FYNNEI. Trimming removed 7 bases at V and 1 base at J, with 17 bases between. This CDR3 comprises 16 residues. Written as DNA, the CDR3 is TGTGCCAGCACCCGGACCCCTTACAGGAGCAATCAGCCCCAGCATTTT. Residues: CASTRTPYRSNQPQHF.

This clone came up once. V and J are TRBV7-2 and TRBJ2-3; 10 bases fit TRBD2. CDR1 is SGHTA, CDR2 FQGNSA, per germline. The CDR3 runs to 16 residues. V was clipped by 2 bases and J by 4 bases; unmatched bases: 6. DNA for the CDR3: TGTGCCAGCAGCTTAAAGCGGGGGGGCCGGGCAGATACGCAGTATTTT. It codes for CASSLKRGGRADTQYF.

The chain recombines TRBV30 with TRBJ1-1; possible D gene TRBD1, 5 bases. Germline V gives CDR1 GTSNPN, CDR2 SVGIG (reference sequence). V lost 0 bases and J lost 5, with 10 bases in between. This CDR3 is 13 amino acids long. CDR3 loop: CAWSVMGGTEAFF. The CDR3 nucleotides are TGTGCCTGGAGTGTAATGGGGGGAACTGAAGCTTTCTTT. Combining the CDR3 with reference TRBV30 and TRBJ1-1 gives the whole variable domain SQTIHQWPATLVQPVGSPLSLECTVEGTSNPNLYWYRQAAGRGLQLLFYSVGIGQISSEVPQNLSASRPQDRQFILSSKKLLLSDSGFYLCAWSVMGGTEAFFGQGTRLTVV.